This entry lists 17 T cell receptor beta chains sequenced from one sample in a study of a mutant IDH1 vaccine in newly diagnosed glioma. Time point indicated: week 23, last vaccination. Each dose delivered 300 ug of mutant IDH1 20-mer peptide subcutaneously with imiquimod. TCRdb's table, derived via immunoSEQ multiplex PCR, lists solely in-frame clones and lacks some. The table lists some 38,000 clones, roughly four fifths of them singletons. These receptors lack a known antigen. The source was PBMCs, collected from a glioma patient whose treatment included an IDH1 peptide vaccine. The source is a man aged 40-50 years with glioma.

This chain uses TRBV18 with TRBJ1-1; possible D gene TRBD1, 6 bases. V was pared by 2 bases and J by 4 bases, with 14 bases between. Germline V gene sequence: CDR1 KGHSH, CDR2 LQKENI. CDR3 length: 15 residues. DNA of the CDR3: TGTGCCAGCTCACCAACGGGGGGCAGGGGCACTGAAGCTTTCTTT. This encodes CASSPTGGRGTEAFF. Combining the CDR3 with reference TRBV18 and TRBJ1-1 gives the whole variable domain NAGVMQNPRHLVRRRGQEARLRCSPMKGHSHVYWYRQLPEEGLKFMVYLQKENIIDESGMPKERFSAEFPKEGPSILRIQQVVRGDSAAYFCASSPTGGRGTEAFFGQGTRLTVV.

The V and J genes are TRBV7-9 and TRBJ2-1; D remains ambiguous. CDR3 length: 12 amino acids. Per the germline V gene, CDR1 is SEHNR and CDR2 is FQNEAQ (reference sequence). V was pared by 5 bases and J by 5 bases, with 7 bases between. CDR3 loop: CASSLGNNEQFF. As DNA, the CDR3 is TGTGCCAGCAGCCTAGGGAACAATGAGCAGTTCTTC.

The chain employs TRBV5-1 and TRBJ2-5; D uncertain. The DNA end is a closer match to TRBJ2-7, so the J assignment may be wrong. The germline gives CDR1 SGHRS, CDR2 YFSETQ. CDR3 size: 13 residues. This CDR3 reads CASSLLVSYEQYF. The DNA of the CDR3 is TGCGCCAGCAGCTTACTTGTCTCCTACGAGCAGTACTTC.

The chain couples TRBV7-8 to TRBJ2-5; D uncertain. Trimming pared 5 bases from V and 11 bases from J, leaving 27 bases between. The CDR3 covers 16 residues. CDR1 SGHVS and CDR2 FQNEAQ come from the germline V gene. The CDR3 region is CASSLRVFTSSGEQYF. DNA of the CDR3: TGTGCCAGCAGCCTCCGAGTCTTTACGTCGTCGGGTGAGCAGTACTTC.

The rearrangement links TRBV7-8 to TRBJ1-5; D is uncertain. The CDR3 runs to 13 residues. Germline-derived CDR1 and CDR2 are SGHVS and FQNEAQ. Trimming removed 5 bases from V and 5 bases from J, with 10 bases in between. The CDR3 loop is CASSPAAYQPQHF. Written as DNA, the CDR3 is TGTGCCAGCAGCCCCGCCGCGTATCAGCCCCAGCATTTT.

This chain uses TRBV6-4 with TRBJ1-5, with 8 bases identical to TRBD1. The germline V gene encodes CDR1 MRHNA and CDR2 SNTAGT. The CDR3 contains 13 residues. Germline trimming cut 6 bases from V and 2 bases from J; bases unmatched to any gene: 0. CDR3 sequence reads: CASRDRGNQPQHF. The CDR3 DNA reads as TGTGCCAGCAGGGACAGGGGCAATCAGCCCCAGCATTTT.

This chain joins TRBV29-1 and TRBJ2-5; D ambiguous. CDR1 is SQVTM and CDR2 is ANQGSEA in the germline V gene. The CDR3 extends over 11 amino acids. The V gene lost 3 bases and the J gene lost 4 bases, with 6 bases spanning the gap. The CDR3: CSVEPGETQYF. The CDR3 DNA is TGCAGCGTTGAGCCGGGAGAGACCCAGTACTTC.

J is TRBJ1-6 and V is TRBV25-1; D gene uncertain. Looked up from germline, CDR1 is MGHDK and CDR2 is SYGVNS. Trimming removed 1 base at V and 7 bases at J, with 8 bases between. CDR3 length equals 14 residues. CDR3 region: CASSELSPNSPLHF. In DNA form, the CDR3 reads TGTGCCAGCAGTGAATTAAGTCCCAATTCACCCCTCCACTTT.

The CDR3 sequence: CASSLAFGGSGYTF. For the CDR3, the DNA is TGTGCCAGCAGCTTAGCGTTCGGGGGCAGCGGCTACACCTTC. V and J are TRBV7-8 and TRBJ1-2, with D perhaps TRBD1 (6 bases). Germline loops: CDR1 SGHVS, CDR2 FQNEAQ. Trimming took 0 bases from V and 8 from J, leaving 13 bases between them. This CDR3 has 14 amino acids.

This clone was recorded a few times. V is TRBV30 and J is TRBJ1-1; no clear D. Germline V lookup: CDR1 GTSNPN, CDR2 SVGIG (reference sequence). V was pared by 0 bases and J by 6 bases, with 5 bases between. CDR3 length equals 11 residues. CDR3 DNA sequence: TGTGCCTGGAGTGTAGTCGCTGAAGCTTTCTTT. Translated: CAWSVVAEAFF.

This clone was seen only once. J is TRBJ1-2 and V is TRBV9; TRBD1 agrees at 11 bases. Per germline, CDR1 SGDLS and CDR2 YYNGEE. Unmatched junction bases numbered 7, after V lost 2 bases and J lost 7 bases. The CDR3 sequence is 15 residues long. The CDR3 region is CASSVLSGTGGGYTF. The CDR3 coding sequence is TGTGCCAGCAGCGTGCTAAGTGGGACAGGGGGTGGCTACACCTTC.

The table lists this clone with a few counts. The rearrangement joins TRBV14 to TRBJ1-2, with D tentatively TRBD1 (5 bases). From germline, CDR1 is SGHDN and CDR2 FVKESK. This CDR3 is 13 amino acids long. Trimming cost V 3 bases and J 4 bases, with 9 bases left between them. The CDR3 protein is CASSHDSLYGYTF. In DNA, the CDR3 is TGTGCCAGCAGCCATGACAGCCTCTATGGCTACACCTTC.

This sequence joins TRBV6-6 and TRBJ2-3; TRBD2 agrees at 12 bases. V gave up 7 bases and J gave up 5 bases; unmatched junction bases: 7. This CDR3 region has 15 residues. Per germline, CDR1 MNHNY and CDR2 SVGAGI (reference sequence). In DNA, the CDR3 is TGTGCCAGCACCTCCGGACTAGCGGGACAAGATACGCAGTATTTT. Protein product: CASTSGLAGQDTQYF.

CDR3 coding DNA: TGTGCCAGTAGTAGAGGGACCTGGAACACTGAAGCTTTCTTT. Translation: CASSRGTWNTEAFF. The V call is TRBV19, the J call TRBJ1-1; possibly TRBD1 for D (5 bases). V was pared by 4 bases and J by 1 base, with 10 bases between. The CDR3 sequence is 14 residues long. Germline assignment: CDR1 LNHDA and CDR2 SQIVND (reference sequence).

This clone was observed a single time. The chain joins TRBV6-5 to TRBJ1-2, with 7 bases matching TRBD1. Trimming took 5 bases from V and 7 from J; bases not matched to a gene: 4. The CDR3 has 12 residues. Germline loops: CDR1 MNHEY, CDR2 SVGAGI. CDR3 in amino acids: CASSPDRVGYTF. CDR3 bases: TGTGCCAGCAGTCCCGACAGGGTTGGCTACACCTTC.

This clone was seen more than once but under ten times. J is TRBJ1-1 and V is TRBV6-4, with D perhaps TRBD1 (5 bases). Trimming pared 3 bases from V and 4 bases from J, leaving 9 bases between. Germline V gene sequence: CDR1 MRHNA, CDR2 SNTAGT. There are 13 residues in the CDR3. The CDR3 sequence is CASSEQEGTEAFF. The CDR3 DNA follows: TGTGCCAGCAGTGAACAGGAGGGCACTGAAGCTTTCTTT.

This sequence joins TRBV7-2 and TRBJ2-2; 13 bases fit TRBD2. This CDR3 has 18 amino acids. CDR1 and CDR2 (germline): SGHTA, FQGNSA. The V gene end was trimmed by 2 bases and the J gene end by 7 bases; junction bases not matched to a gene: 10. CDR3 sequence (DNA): TGTGCCAGCAGCTTATACCAGGGGACTAGCGGGAAGGGCGGGGAGCTGTTTTTT. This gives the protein CASSLYQGTSGKGGELFF.